A selection of T cell receptor beta chains follows, all from one sample in a study of shared clonotypes between healthy human individuals. Data came from immunoSEQ multiplex PCR; TCRdb stores just in-frame clones and leaves some out. The sample shows over 750,000 clones, about 97% of them seen only once. Sample: naive CD8+ T cells sorted from blood. The receptors here all came from a young man in good health. Both conserved end residues are trimmed from each CDR3. Fields, in order: V gene, J gene, CDR3 protein.

v_gene: TRBV7-9; j_gene: TRBJ1-1; CDR3aa: ASSFQVVTEAF
v_gene: TRBV14; j_gene: TRBJ2-5; CDR3aa: ASSQVVAAAQETQY
v_gene: TRBV2; j_gene: TRBJ2-7; CDR3aa: ASKGSEQY
v_gene: TRBV27; j_gene: TRBJ1-5; CDR3aa: ASSHQGAGQPQH
v_gene: TRBV6-5; j_gene: TRBJ2-1; CDR3aa: ASSSIIIYEQF
v_gene: TRBV6-5; j_gene: TRBJ2-1; CDR3aa: ASSPLLSYNEQF
v_gene: TRBV27; j_gene: TRBJ2-7; CDR3aa: ASSLSRISYEQY
v_gene: TRBV6-1; j_gene: TRBJ2-3; CDR3aa: ASSDSGSTDTQY
v_gene: TRBV11-2; j_gene: TRBJ2-7; CDR3aa: ASSSTDPLEQY
v_gene: TRBV6-5; j_gene: TRBJ1-1; CDR3aa: ASSPGRNTEAF
v_gene: TRBV11-3; j_gene: TRBJ2-1; CDR3aa: ASSLGLAGGKRNNEQF
v_gene: TRBV29-1; j_gene: TRBJ1-5; CDR3aa: SVGDPTGDQPQH
v_gene: TRBV27; j_gene: TRBJ1-1; CDR3aa: ASSLGQGRTTEAF
v_gene: TRBV28; j_gene: TRBJ2-7; CDR3aa: AITTASYEQY
v_gene: TRBV4-2; j_gene: TRBJ1-2; CDR3aa: ASRSGQAALDGYT
v_gene: TRBV11-3; j_gene: TRBJ2-1; CDR3aa: ASSHRNSGLLQF
v_gene: TRBV7-2; j_gene: TRBJ2-7; CDR3aa: ASSVHRAHEQY
v_gene: TRBV11-3; j_gene: TRBJ2-1; CDR3aa: ASSPGGIGYNEQF
v_gene: TRBV11-3; j_gene: TRBJ2-5; CDR3aa: ASSDRDQETQY
v_gene: TRBV5-1; j_gene: TRBJ2-1; CDR3aa: ASSLADPGRGEQF
v_gene: TRBV7-9; j_gene: TRBJ2-7; CDR3aa: ASSRTGTRVYEQY
v_gene: TRBV7-9; j_gene: TRBJ2-1; CDR3aa: ASSLSRESREQF
v_gene: TRBV7-6; j_gene: TRBJ2-1; CDR3aa: ASSLAVGAPTNEQF
v_gene: TRBV28; j_gene: TRBJ1-2; CDR3aa: ASQGTDYGYT
v_gene: TRBV11-2; j_gene: TRBJ2-1; CDR3aa: ASSPAWGEQF
v_gene: TRBV15; j_gene: TRBJ2-3; CDR3aa: ATSRARLLAAD
v_gene: TRBV28; j_gene: TRBJ2-1; CDR3aa: ASSFRDGYNEQF
v_gene: TRBV4-1; j_gene: TRBJ1-1; CDR3aa: ASSTSGGTEAF
v_gene: TRBV6-1; j_gene: TRBJ2-7; CDR3aa: ASKIRTSGSYEQY
v_gene: TRBV7-9; j_gene: TRBJ2-3; CDR3aa: ASSFPGGLAKDTQY
v_gene: TRBV29-1; j_gene: TRBJ2-5; CDR3aa: SVELGTSGRAWETQY
v_gene: TRBV4-3; j_gene: TRBJ2-1; CDR3aa: ASSPTRTSGFYNEQF
v_gene: TRBV5-4; j_gene: TRBJ2-3; CDR3aa: ASSPSVGVRTDTQY
v_gene: TRBV4-1; j_gene: TRBJ1-5; CDR3aa: ASSQNRDRFNQPQH
v_gene: TRBV9; j_gene: TRBJ2-2; CDR3aa: ASSPRGGAFTGELF
v_gene: TRBV27; j_gene: TRBJ2-7; CDR3aa: ASSLTGGPYEQY
v_gene: TRBV20-1; j_gene: TRBJ1-2; CDR3aa: SAKGAGGYT
v_gene: TRBV11-2; j_gene: TRBJ1-1; CDR3aa: ASSQLKGQGTEAF
v_gene: TRBV7-2; j_gene: TRBJ2-7; CDR3aa: ASSLVGGRGEQY
v_gene: TRBV12-5; j_gene: TRBJ2-7; CDR3aa: ASGLGNEQY
v_gene: TRBV2; j_gene: TRBJ2-1; CDR3aa: ASFRGEQF
v_gene: TRBV30; j_gene: TRBJ2-7; CDR3aa: AWSEGRVSYEQY
v_gene: TRBV4-1; j_gene: TRBJ1-1; CDR3aa: ASSHSYFGNTEAF
v_gene: TRBV5-1; j_gene: TRBJ2-1; CDR3aa: ASSPDLSSYNEQF
v_gene: TRBV27; j_gene: TRBJ1-2; CDR3aa: ASSSGYGYT